The 24 T cell receptor beta chains below all came from one sample that was sequenced in a study of cytomegalovirus exposure and HLA in healthy donors. The table came from immunoSEQ multiplex PCR; TCRdb's copy has only in-frame clones and leaves some out. The sample shows fewer than 120,000 clones, 85% to 90% of them seen only once. Sequenced input: PBMCs. The receptors were sampled from a woman aged 30 to 39 in good health and CMV-seropositive.

V is TRBV15 and J is TRBJ2-7; maybe TRBD2 (5 bases). Germline loops: CDR1 LNHNV, CDR2 YYDKDF (reference sequence). The CDR3 has 13 amino acids. The V end lost 5 bases, the J end lost 4 bases, and 12 bases lay between the germline ends. This CDR3 is CATSQEGLYEQYF. The CDR3 DNA sequence: TGTGCCACCAGCCAAGAGGGCTTATACGAGCAGTACTTC.

This clone appeared a single time. The chain has TRBV6-5 and TRBJ1-2; 8 bases match TRBD1. This CDR3 is built from 15 residues. Per germline, CDR1 MNHEY and CDR2 SVGAGI. Germline trimming cut 6 bases from V and 8 bases from J; bases unmatched to any gene: 14. The CDR3 sequence: CASRRTGRSEKGYTF. For the CDR3, the DNA is TGTGCCAGCAGGAGGACAGGGAGAAGTGAAAAGGGCTACACCTTC.

V usage is TRBV7-9 and J usage is TRBJ1-6; D is possibly TRBD1 (6 bases). The CDR3 sequence is 13 residues long. Trimming shortened V by 5 bases and J by 8 bases, and 10 bases separated the two germline ends. Germline CDR1 reads SEHNR; CDR2 reads FQNEAQ (reference sequence). The CDR3 sequence is CASSRGGDSPLHF. The DNA for the CDR3 is TGTGCCAGCAGCAGGGGGGGCGATTCACCCCTCCACTTT.

This chain links TRBV7-2 with TRBJ1-2; 7 nucleotides agree with TRBD1. The CDR3 has 16 residues. Germline CDR1 and CDR2: SGHTA and FQGNSA. Trimming cost V 3 bases and J 4 bases; bases outside gene matches: 11. The CDR3 protein is CASSFTGASSLYGYTF. For the CDR3, the DNA is TGTGCCAGCAGCTTCACAGGGGCCTCCTCCCTCTATGGCTACACCTTC.

V usage is TRBV11-2 and J usage is TRBJ2-1; TRBD1 is a possible D gene (5 bases). Germline loops: CDR1 SGHAT, CDR2 FQNNGV. V lost 5 bases and J lost 4, with 15 bases in between. The CDR3 sequence is 15 residues long. The DNA for the CDR3 is TGTGCCAGCAGCGCGACAGCAAGTGGGTACAATGAGCAGTTCTTC. It specifies CASSATASGYNEQFF.

The chain links TRBV25-1 to TRBJ1-4, with no clear D. The CDR3 consists of 15 residues. With 2 bases removed from V and 0 bases from J, the gap between germline ends came to 7 bases. Germline V CDR1 and CDR2: MGHDK, SYGVNS. CDR3 nucleotide sequence: TGTGCCAGCAGTGAAGGCTTCTCAACTAATGAAAAACTGTTTTTT. Its protein is CASSEGFSTNEKLFF.

V is TRBV6-5 and J is TRBJ1-1; 7 bases map to TRBD1. J was trimmed by 10 bases and V by 6 bases; bases with no gene match: 14. This CDR3 contains 14 residues. Germline assignment: CDR1 MNHEY and CDR2 SVGAGI. CDR3 nucleotide sequence: TGTGCCAGCAGCCAGAACAGGGGTTTAGGTAGAGCTTTCTTT. It is translated as CASSQNRGLGRAFF.

J is TRBJ1-1 and V is TRBV29-1; D might be TRBD1 (5 bases). Germline V gene data show CDR1 as SQVTM and CDR2 as ANQGSEA. The CDR3 is 12 residues long. V lost 3 bases to trimming and J lost 1 base, with 6 bases between them. The chain's CDR3 is CSVDTGNTEAFF. As DNA, the CDR3 is TGCAGCGTTGACACAGGGAACACTGAAGCTTTCTTT.

This clone came up a few times. The chain combines TRBV2 with TRBJ2-5, with 12 bases lining up with TRBD1. Trimming cost V 8 bases and J 5 bases; bases outside gene matches: 9. Germline V CDR1 and CDR2: SNHLY, FYNNEI. This CDR3 has 15 residues. The CDR3 nucleotides read TGTGCCAGCCCTCGGGACAGGGGGCGAAGGGAGACCCAGTACTTC. Translation gives CASPRDRGRRETQYF.

V and J are TRBV10-3 and TRBJ2-1, with 9 bases aligning to TRBD2. Per germline, CDR1 ENHRY and CDR2 SYGVKD. V dropped 6 bases and J dropped 4; count of bases not matched to a gene: 10. The CDR3 extends over 16 amino acids. The CDR3 sequence is CAIREHSSGDYNEQFF. For the CDR3, the DNA is TGTGCCATCAGAGAACATTCTAGCGGGGATTACAATGAGCAGTTCTTC.

The chain employs TRBV7-2 and TRBJ1-4; D is perhaps TRBD1 (5 bases). This CDR3 region has 16 residues. Germline V CDR1 and CDR2: SGHTA, FQGNSA. V lost 1 base and J 7 bases, leaving 16 bases between the germline ends. CDR3 DNA sequence: TGTGCCAGCAGCTTAGACCTTTGGGGGGAGGGTGAAAAACTGTTTTTT. It codes for CASSLDLWGEGEKLFF.

The V call is TRBV10-3, the J call TRBJ2-6; D ambiguous. The CDR3 has 18 residues. The ends were cut back, 3 bases at V and 0 bases at J, with 15 bases in the middle. Germline lookup yields CDR1 ENHRY and CDR2 SYGVKD. In DNA, the CDR3 is TGTGCCATCAGTGATTTTGTGGGCGACCGCTCTGGGGCCAACGTCCTGACTTTC. Translated, it gives CAISDFVGDRSGANVLTF.

The chain couples TRBV5-1 to TRBJ1-4; 9 bases match TRBD1. The V segment lost 4 bases and the J segment 14 bases; nucleotides outside the gene matches: 3. This CDR3 comprises 11 residues. Germline values: CDR1 SGHRS, CDR2 YFSETQ. The CDR3 DNA reads TGCGCCAGCAGCCGCGGACAGGGGCTGTTTTTT. Translating it yields CASSRGQGLFF.

This clone appeared a single time. The CDR3 DNA sequence: TGCGCCAGCAGTCAGGGCGAGGGGGAGATCGAAGCTTTCTTT. Its translation: CASSQGEGEIEAFF. The V and J genes are TRBV23-1 and TRBJ1-1; D perhaps matches TRBD1 (6 bases). TRBV23-1 is given ORF status, its function remaining uncertain. The CDR3 extends over 14 amino acids. V lost 3 bases to trimming and J lost 8 bases, with 16 bases between them.

The V and J genes are TRBV7-2 and TRBJ2-7, with D maybe TRBD2 (5 bases). The V end lost 5 bases, the J end lost 2 bases, and 19 bases lay between the germline ends. The germline CDR1 and CDR2 sequences are SGHTA and FQGNSA. The CDR3 runs to 16 residues. The CDR3, as DNA: TGTGCCAGCAGCCCCCTCCCGGGGAGTTCGGCCTACGAGCAGTACTTC. As protein: CASSPLPGSSAYEQYF.

The chain has TRBV2 and TRBJ1-6; TRBD1 is a possible D gene (5 bases). Looked up from germline, CDR1 is SNHLY and CDR2 is FYNNEI. CDR3 length: 13 amino acids. Trimming removed 8 bases from V and 7 bases from J, with 12 bases in between. The CDR3 coding sequence is TGTGCCAGCTCCCCGGGGGTCAATTCACCCCTCCACTTT. Translating gives CASSPGVNSPLHF.

The chain employs TRBV2 and TRBJ2-7, with 11 bases matching TRBD1. Per germline, CDR1 SNHLY and CDR2 FYNNEI. Trimming cost V 6 bases and J 0 bases; bases outside gene matches: 4. There are 15 residues in the CDR3. The CDR3 DNA follows: TGTGCCAGCAGAGCCGGGACAGGGGGCTCCTACGAGCAGTACTTC. It codes for CASRAGTGGSYEQYF.

In its sample, this clone was seen once. The V gene is TRBV10-3, the J gene TRBJ2-7, with 13 bases aligning to TRBD2. Germline CDR1 is ENHRY and CDR2 is SYGVKD. There are 16 residues in the CDR3. V lost 3 bases, J lost 3 bases, and 5 bases stayed unmatched. The CDR3, as DNA: TGTGCCATCAGTGAAATCAGGACTAGCGGGAGCTACGAGCAGTACTTC. Translated: CAISEIRTSGSYEQYF.

The CDR3 reads CASSERLAGSTDTQYF. The CDR3, as DNA: TGTGCCAGCAGTGAACGACTAGCGGGGAGCACAGATACGCAGTATTTT. This chain joins TRBV2 and TRBJ2-3, with 11 positions matching TRBD2. V lost 2 bases and J lost 0; bases outside the gene matches: 1. The germline V gene has CDR1 SNHLY and CDR2 FYNNEI. The CDR3 spans 16 residues.

Of note for this clone: The junction does not match germline at one end; this may be a read error. The rearrangement uses TRBV27 and TRBJ1-6, with 7 bases identical to TRBD1. The CDR3 extends over 12 amino acids. CDR1 MNHEY and CDR2 SMNVEV come from the germline V gene (reference sequence). The CDR3 sequence is CASRTGNLPLHF. The CDR3 region has the DNA TGTGCCAGCAGGACAGGGAATTTACCCCTCCACTTT.

The chain joins TRBV11-1 to TRBJ2-3; unclear D gene. The CDR3 has 12 residues. V was trimmed by 1 base and J by 4 bases, leaving 3 bases between them. Germline assignment: CDR1 SGHAT and CDR2 FQDESV (reference sequence). CDR3 coding DNA: TGTGCCAGCAGCTTAGGGCCAGATACGCAGTATTTT. Protein product: CASSLGPDTQYF.

The CDR3 bases are TGTGCCAGCAGCTTGGCCGGGGGTAACACCGGGGAGCTGTTTTTT. This gives the protein CASSLAGGNTGELFF. The chain recombines TRBV5-4 with TRBJ2-2; D might be TRBD2 (6 bases). CDR3 length: 15 amino acids. CDR1 is SGHNT and CDR2 is YYREEE in the germline V gene (reference sequence). Trimming removed 0 bases at V and 2 bases at J, with 8 bases between.

The chain uses TRBV7-2 and TRBJ2-7; no reliable D call. Trimming removed 3 bases from V and 4 bases from J, with 7 bases in between. Germline V gene sequence: CDR1 SGHTA, CDR2 FQGNSA. The CDR3 contains 12 residues. CDR3 coding DNA: TGTGCCAGCAGCTTGGGCAGTTACGAGCAGTACTTC. Translation: CASSLGSYEQYF.

The rearrangement links TRBV19 to TRBJ1-1, with no clear D. V shed 2 bases and J shed 4 bases, with 8 bases lying between them. Germline CDR1 LNHDA, CDR2 SQIVND (reference sequence). The CDR3 is made up of 13 amino acids. In nucleotides, the CDR3 is TGTGCCAGTAGTATACCCTGGGCCACTGAAGCTTTCTTT. It encodes CASSIPWATEAFF.